This T cell receptor beta chain stems from a study of cytomegalovirus exposure and HLA in healthy donors. Profiling relied on immunoSEQ multiplex PCR, and the TCRdb table lists in-frame clones only, not all of them. Of tens of thousands of clones in the sample, 90% to 95% were seen once. Looked up from germline, CDR1 is SGHRS and CDR2 is YFSETQ. CDR3 length: 14 residues. The V and J ends lost 4 bases and 10 bases, in that order; junction bases with no gene match: 11. Material for sequencing was PBMCs. This clonotype originated in a woman under 30 in good health and CMV-seropositive. The chain joins TRBV5-1 to TRBJ2-1; TRBD1 agrees at 7 bases. The CDR3 nucleotides are TGCGCCAGCAGCCCCGGGACAGACCTTAGCGAGCAGTTCTTC. It specifies CASSPGTDLSEQFF.